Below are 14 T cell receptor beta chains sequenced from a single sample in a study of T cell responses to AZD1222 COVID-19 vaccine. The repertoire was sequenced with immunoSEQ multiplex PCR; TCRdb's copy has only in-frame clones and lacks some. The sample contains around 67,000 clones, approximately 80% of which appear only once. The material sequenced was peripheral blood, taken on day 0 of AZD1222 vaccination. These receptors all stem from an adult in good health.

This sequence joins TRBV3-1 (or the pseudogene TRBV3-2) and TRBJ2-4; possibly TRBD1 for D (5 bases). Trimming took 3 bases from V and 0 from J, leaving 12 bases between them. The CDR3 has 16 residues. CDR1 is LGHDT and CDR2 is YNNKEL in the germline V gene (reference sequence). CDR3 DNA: TGTGCCAGCAGCCAGGCTACAGGTTTAGCCAAAAACATTCAGTACTTC. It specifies CASSQATGLAKNIQYF.

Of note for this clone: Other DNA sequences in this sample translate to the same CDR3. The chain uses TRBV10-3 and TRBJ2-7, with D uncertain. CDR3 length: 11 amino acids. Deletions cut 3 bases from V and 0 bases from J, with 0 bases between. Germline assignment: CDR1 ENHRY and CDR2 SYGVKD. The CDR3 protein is CAISDSYEQYF. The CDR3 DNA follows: TGTGCCATCAGTGACTCCTACGAGCAGTACTTC.

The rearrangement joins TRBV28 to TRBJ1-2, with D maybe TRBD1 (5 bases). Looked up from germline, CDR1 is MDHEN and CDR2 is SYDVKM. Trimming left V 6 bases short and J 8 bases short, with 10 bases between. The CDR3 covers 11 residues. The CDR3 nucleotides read TGTGCCAGCAGCTCTCCAGGGGGCTACACCTTC. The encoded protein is CASSSPGGYTF.

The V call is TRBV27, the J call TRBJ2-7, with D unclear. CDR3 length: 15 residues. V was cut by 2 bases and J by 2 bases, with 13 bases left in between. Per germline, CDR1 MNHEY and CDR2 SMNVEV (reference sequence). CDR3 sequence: CASSLQARFPYEQYF. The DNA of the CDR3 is TGTGCCAGCAGTTTACAGGCTAGATTCCCCTACGAGCAGTACTTC.

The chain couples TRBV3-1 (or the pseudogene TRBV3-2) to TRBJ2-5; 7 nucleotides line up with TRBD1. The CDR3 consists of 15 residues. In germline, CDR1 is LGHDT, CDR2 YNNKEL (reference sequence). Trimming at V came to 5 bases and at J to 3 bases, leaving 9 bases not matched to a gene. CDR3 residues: CASSSRTGQKETQYF. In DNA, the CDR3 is TGTGCCAGCAGCTCAAGGACGGGACAGAAAGAGACCCAGTACTTC.

Here the CDR3 reads CASSLHQANEQFF. The DNA of the CDR3 is TGTGCCAGCAGCTTACACCAAGCTAATGAGCAGTTCTTC. The chain joins TRBV11-3 to TRBJ2-1, with no clear D. Germline V lookup: CDR1 SGHNT, CDR2 YENEEA. The CDR3 is 13 amino acids. The ends were cut back, 2 bases at V and 7 bases at J, with 9 bases in the middle.

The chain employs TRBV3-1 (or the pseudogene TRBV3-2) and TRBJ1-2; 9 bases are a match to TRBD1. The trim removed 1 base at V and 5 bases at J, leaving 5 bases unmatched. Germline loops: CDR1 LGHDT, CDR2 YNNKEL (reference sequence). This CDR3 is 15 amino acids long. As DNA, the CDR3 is TGTGCCAGCAGCCAAGTGACAGGGGGGGATTATGGCTACACCTTC. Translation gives CASSQVTGGDYGYTF.

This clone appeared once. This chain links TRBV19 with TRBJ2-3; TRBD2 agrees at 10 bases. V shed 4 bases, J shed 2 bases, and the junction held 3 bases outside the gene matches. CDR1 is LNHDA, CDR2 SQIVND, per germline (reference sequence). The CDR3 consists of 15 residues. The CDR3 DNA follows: TGTGCCAGTAGTACCGGACTAGCGGCCACAGATACGCAGTATTTT. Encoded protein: CASSTGLAATDTQYF.

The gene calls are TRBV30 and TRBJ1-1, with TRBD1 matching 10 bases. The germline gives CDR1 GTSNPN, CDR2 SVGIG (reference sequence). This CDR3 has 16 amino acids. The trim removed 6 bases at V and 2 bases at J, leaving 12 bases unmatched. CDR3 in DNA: TGTGCCTGCATCCGAGGGACAGGGGATTATAACACTGAAGCTTTCTTT. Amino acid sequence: CACIRGTGDYNTEAFF. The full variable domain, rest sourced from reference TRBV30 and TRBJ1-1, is SQTIHQWPATLVQPVGSPLSLECTVEGTSNPNLYWYRQAAGRGLQLLFYSVGIGQISSEVPQNLSASRPQDRQFILSSKKLLLSDSGFYLCACIRGTGDYNTEAFFGQGTRLTVV.

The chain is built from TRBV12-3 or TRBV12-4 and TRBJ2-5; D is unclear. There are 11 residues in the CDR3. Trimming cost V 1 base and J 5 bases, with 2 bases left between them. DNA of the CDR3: TGTGCCAGCAGTTTAGAGGAGACCCAGTACTTC. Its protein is CASSLEETQYF.

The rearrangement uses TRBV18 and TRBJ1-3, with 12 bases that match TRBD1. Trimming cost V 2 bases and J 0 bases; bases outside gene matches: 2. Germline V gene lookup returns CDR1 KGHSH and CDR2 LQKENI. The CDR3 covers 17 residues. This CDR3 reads CASSPGTGGNSGNTIYF. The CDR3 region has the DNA TGTGCCAGCTCACCAGGGACAGGGGGCAACTCTGGAAACACCATATATTTT.

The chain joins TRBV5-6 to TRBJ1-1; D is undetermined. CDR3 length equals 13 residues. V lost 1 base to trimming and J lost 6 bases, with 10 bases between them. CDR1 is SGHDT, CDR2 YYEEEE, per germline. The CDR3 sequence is CASSLFYKAEAFF. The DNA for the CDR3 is TGTGCCAGCAGCTTGTTTTATAAGGCTGAAGCTTTCTTT.

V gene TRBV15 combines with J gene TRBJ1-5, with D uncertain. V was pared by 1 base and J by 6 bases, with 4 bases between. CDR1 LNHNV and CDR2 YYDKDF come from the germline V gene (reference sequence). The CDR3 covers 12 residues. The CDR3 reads CATSRASQPQHF. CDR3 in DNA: TGTGCCACCAGCAGAGCGAGTCAGCCCCAGCATTTT.

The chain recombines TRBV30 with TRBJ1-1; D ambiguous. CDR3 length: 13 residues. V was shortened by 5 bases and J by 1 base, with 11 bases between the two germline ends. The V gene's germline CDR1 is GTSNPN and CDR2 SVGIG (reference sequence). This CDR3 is CAWEVGGNTEAFF. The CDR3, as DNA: TGTGCCTGGGAGGTGGGTGGGAACACTGAAGCTTTCTTT.